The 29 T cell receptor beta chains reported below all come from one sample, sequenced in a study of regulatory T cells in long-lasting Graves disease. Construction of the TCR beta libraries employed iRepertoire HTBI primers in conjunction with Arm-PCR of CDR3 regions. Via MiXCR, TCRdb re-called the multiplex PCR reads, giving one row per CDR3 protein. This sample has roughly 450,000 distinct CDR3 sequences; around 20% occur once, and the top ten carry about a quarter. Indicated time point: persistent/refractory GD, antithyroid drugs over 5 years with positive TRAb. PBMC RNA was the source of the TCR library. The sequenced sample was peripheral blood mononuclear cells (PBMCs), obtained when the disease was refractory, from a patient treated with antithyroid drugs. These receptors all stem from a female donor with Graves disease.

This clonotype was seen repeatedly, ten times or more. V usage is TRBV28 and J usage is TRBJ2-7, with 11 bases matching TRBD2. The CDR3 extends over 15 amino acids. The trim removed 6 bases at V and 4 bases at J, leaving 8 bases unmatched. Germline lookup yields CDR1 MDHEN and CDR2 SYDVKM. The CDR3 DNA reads TGTGCCAGCAGCCTTAGCGGGAGGGGGAATTACGAGCAGTACGTC. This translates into CASSLSGRGNYEQYV.

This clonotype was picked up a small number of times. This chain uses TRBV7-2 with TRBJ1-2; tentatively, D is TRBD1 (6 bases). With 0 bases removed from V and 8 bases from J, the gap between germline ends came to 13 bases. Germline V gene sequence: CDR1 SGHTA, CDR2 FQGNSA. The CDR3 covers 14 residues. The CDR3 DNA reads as TGTGCCAGCAGCTTAGCCGGTTGGGGGCAGGGCTACACCTTC. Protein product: CASSLAGWGQGYTF.

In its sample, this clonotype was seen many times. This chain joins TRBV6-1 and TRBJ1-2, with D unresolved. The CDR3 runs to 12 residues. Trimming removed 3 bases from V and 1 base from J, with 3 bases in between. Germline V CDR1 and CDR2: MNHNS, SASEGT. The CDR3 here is CASSDGNYGYTF. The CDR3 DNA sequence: TGTGCCAGCAGTGACGGTAACTATGGCTACACCTTC.

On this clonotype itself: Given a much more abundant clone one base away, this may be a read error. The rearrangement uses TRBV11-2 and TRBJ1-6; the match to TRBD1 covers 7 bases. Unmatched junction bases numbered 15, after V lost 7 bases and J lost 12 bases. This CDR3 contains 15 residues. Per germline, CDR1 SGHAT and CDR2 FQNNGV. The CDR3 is CASTGDRAPYLPLHF. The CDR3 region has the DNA TGTGCCAGCACCGGAGACAGGGCCCCGTATTTACCCCTCCACTTT. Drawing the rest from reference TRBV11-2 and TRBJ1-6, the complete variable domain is EAGVAQSPRYKIIEKRQSVAFWCNPISGHATLYWYQQILGQGPKLLIQFQNNGVVDDSQLPKDRFSAERLKGVDSTLKIQPAKLEDSAVYLCASTGDRAPYLPLHFGNGTRLTVT.

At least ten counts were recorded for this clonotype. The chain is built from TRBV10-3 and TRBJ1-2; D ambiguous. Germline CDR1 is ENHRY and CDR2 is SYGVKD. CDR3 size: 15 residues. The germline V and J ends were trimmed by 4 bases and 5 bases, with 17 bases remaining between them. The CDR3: CAISVGDPLGYGYTF. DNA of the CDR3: TGTGCCATCAGTGTGGGCGACCCCTTAGGTTATGGCTACACCTTC.

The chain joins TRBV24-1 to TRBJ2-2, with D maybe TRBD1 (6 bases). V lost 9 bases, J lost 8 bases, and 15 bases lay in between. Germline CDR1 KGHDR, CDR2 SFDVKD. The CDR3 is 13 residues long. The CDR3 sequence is CATGNQGLGELFF. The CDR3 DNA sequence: TGTGCCACCGGTAACCAGGGGTTAGGGGAGCTGTTTTTT.

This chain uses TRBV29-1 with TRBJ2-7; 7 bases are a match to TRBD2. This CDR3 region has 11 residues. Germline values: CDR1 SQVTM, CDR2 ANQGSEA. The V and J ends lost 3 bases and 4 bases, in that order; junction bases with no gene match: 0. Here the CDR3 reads CSVEGGYEQYF. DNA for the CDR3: TGCAGCGTTGAGGGGGGGTACGAGCAGTACTTC.

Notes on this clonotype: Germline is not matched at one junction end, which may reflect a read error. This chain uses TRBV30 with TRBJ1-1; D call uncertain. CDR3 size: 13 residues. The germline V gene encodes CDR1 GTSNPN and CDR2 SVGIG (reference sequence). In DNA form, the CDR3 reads TGTGCCAGGAGTTTAGCGGGAGCCACTGAAGCTTTCTTT. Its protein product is CARSLAGATEAFF.

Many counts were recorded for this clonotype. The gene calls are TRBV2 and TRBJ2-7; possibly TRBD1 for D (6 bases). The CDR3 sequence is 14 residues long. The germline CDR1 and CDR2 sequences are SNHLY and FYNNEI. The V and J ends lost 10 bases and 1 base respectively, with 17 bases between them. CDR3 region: CATLRDNGSYEQYF. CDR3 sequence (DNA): TGTGCCACCCTTCGGGACAATGGGTCCTACGAGCAGTACTTC.

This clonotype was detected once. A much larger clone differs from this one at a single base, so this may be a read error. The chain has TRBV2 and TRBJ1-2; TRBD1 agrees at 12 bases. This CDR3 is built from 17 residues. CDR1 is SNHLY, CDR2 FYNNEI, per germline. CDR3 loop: CASSPSGTGGSLYGYAF. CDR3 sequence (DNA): TGTGCCAGCAGCCCCTCCGGGACAGGGGGCAGCCTCTATGGCTACGCCTTC.

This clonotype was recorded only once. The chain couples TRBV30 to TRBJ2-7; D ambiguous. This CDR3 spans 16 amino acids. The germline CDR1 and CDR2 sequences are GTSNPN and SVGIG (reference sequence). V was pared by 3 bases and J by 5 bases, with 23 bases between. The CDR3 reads CAWSPSLGLIPHEQYF. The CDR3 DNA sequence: TGTGCCTGGAGCCCCTCTCTGGGCTTAATTCCCCACGAGCAGTACTTC.

CDR3 residues: CSARDHRGTEAFF. The CDR3, as DNA: TGCAGTGCTAGAGATCACCGGGGGACTGAAGCTTTCTTT. The rearrangement joins TRBV20-1 to TRBJ1-1; tentatively, D is TRBD1 (5 bases). The CDR3 contains 13 residues. Germline V lookup: CDR1 DFQATT, CDR2 SNEGSKA (reference sequence). Trimming stripped 0 bases from V and 5 bases from J, with 10 bases between.

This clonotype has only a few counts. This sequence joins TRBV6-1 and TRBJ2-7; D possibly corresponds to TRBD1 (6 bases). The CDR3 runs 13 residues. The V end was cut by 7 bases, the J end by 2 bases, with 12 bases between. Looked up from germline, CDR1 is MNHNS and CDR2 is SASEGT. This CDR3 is CASTRGRAYEQYF. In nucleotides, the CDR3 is TGTGCCAGCACCAGGGGTCGGGCCTACGAGCAGTACTTC.

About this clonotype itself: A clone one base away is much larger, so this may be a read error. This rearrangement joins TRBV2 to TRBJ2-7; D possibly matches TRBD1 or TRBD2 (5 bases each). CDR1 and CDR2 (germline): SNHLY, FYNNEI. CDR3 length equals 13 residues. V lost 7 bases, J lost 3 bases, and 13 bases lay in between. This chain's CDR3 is CASNVGDRYEQYF. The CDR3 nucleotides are TGTGCCAGCAATGTAGGGGACCGCTACGAGCAGTACTTC.

The CDR3 spells CASSQDPLAGLTDTQYF. The CDR3 bases are TGTGCCAGCAGCCAAGATCCTTTAGCGGGCCTCACAGATACGCAGTATTTT. The V and J genes are TRBV3-1 and TRBJ2-3; 7 nucleotides match TRBD2. Per germline, CDR1 LGHDT and CDR2 YNNKEL (reference sequence). J gave up 2 bases and V 0 bases, and 8 bases lay outside the gene matches. The CDR3 runs to 17 residues.

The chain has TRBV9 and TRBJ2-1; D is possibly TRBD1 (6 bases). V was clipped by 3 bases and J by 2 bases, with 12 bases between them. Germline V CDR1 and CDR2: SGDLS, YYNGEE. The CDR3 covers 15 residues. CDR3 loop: CASSGGDRTYNEQFF. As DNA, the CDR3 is TGTGCCAGCAGCGGGGGCGACAGGACCTACAATGAGCAGTTCTTC.

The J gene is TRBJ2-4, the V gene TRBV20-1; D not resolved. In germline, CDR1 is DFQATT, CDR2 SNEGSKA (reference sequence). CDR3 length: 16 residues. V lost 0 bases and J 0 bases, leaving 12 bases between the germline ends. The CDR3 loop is CSARDGTALAKNIQYF. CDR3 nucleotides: TGCAGTGCTAGAGATGGTACAGCCCTAGCCAAAAACATTCAGTACTTC.

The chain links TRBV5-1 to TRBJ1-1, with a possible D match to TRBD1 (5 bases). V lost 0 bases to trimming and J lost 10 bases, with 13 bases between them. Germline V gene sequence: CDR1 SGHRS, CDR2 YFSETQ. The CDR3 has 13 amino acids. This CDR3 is CASSLVGTEGAFF. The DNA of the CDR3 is TGCGCCAGCAGCTTGGTGGGGACCGAGGGAGCTTTCTTT.

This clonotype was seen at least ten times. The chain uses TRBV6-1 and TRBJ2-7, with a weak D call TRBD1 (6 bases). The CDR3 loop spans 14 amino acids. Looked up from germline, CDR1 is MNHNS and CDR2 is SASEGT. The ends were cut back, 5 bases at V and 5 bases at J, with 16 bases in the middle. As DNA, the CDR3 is TGTGCCAGCAGTCTACAGGGTATGGGGAACGAGCAGTACTTC. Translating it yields CASSLQGMGNEQYF.

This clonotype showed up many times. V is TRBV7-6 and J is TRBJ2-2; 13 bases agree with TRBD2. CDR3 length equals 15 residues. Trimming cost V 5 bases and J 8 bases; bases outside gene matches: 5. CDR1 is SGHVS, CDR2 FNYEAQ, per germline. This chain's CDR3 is CASSPWTSGGGELFF. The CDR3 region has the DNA TGTGCCAGCAGCCCTTGGACTAGCGGGGGTGGGGAGCTGTTTTTT.

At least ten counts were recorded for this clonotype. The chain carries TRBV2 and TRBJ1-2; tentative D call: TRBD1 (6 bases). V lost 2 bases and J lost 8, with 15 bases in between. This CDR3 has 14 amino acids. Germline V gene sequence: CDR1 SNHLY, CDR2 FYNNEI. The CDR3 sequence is CASSETRGGGGYTF. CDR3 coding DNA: TGTGCCAGCAGTGAAACCAGGGGCGGAGGCGGCTACACCTTC.

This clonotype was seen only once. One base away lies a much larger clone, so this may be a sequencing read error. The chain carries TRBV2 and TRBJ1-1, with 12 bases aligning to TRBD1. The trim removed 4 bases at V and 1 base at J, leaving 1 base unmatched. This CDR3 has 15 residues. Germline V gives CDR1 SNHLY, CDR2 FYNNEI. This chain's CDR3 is CASSGDRGPNTEAFF. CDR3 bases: TGTGCCAGCAGTGGGGACAGGGGGCCGAACACTGAAGCTTTCTTT.

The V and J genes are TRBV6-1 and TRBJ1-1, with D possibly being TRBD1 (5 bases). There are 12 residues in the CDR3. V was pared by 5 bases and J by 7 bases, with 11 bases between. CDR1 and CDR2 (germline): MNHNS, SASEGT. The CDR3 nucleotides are TGTGCCAGCAGTAAAACAGGCCTTGAAGCTTTCTTT. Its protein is CASSKTGLEAFF.

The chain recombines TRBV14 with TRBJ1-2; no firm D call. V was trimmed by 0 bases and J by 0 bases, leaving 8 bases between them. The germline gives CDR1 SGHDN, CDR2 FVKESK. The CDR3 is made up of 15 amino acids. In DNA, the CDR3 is TGTGCCAGCAGCCAAGATCGTGGGTCTAACTATGGCTACACCTTC. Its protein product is CASSQDRGSNYGYTF. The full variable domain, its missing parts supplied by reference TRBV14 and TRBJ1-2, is EAGVTQFPSHSVIEKGQTVTLRCDPISGHDNLYWYRRVMGKEIKFLLHFVKESKQDESGMPNNRFLAERTGGTYSTLKVQPAELEDSGVYFCASSQDRGSNYGYTFGSGTRLTVV.

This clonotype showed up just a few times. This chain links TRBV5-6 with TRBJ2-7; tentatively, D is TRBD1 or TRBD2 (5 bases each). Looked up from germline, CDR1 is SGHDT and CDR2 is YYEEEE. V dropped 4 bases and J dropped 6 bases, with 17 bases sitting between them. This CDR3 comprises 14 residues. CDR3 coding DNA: TGTGCCAGCAGCCCAACAGGAGGAGGTCGCGAGCAGTACTTC. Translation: CASSPTGGGREQYF.

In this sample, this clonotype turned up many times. The CDR3 sequence is CASSSLLGRDMNTEAFF. CDR3 coding DNA: TGTGCCAGCAGCTCCCTCCTTGGCCGGGACATGAACACTGAAGCTTTCTTT. The chain combines TRBV11-3 with TRBJ1-1; possible D gene TRBD1, 6 bases. This CDR3 region has 17 residues. V was pared by 4 bases and J by 0 bases, with 18 bases between. Germline V gives CDR1 SGHNT, CDR2 YENEEA. Filled out from reference TRBV11-3 and TRBJ1-1, the complete variable domain reads EAGVVQSPRYKIIEKKQPVAFWCNPISGHNTLYWYLQNLGQGPELLIRYENEEAVDDSQLPKDRFSAERLKGVDSTLKIQPAELGDSAVYLCASSSLLGRDMNTEAFFGQGTRLTVV.

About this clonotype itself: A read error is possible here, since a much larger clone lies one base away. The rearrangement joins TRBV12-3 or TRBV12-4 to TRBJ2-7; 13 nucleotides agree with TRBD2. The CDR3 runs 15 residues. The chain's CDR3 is CANSKTSGRASEQYF. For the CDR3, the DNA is TGTGCCAACAGTAAAACTAGCGGGAGGGCCTCCGAGCAGTACTTC.

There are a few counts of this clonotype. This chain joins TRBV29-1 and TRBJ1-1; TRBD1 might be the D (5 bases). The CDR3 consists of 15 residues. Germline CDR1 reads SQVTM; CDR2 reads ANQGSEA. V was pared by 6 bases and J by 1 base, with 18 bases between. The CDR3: CSVGKVGVKNTEAFF. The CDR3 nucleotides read TGCAGCGTGGGGAAGGTGGGGGTTAAGAACACTGAAGCTTTCTTT.

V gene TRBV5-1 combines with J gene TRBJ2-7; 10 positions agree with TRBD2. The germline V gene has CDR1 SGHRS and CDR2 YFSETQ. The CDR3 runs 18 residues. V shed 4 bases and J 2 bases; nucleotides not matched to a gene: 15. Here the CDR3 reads CASSPKQAGGQSTYEQYF. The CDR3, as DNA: TGCGCCAGCAGCCCGAAACAAGCGGGAGGGCAAAGTACCTACGAGCAGTACTTC.